Sequencing of this T cell receptor beta chain was carried out in a study of T cell responses to AZD1222 COVID-19 vaccine. Study-wide findings and caveats: Nearly half of spike-specific TCRs reportedly target variant regions that are unmutated in the B.1.351 and B.1.1.7 variants. Spike-spanning, vaccine-associated CD4 TCRs were dominant at 160-218 and 743-854. AZD1222 recipients seropositive at baseline numbered only 5 or 6. An increase in Spike-specific TCR breadth and depth was observed after two AZD1222 doses.

About this clone: Its cognate antigen is unknown.

The V end lost 4 bases, the J end lost 3 bases, and 7 bases lay between the germline ends. The germline CDR1 and CDR2 sequences are MDHEN and SYDVKM. The CDR3 loop spans 13 amino acids. Only in-frame clones appear in the TCRdb table, and some are missing; sequencing was by immunoSEQ multiplex PCR. Among 100,000 to 150,000 clones listed, about 90% were seen once. The sequencing used peripheral blood, collected on day 0 of AZD1222 vaccination. The clonotype was recovered from an adult in good health. This chain connects TRBV28 to TRBJ1-5; possibly TRBD1 for D (6 bases). The CDR3 nucleotides read TGTGCCAGCAGTTGGACAGTCAATCAGCCCCAGCATTTT. It yields the protein CASSWTVNQPQHF.